This T cell receptor (beta chain) was identified in a study of blood T cell repertoires in COVID-19. Study-wide context: The origin of the acute and convalescent COVID-19 samples was the United States, Italy and Spain. T cells, B-cell-depleted T cells, or PBMCs provided the cDNA or gDNA that served as material.

Original processing notes: For nucleated cells, counts were estimated from reference gene primer amplification. Libraries were prepared by immunoSEQ multiplex PCR; TCRdb keeps only in-frame clonotypes and omits some of them. V, J and clone size derive from that table, while D and trimming were established from the DNA sequence. Found here are about 86,000 clones, roughly 78% of them singletons; the top ten hold 1.2%. The CDR3 runs to 14 residues. V was clipped by 4 bases and J by 4 bases; unmatched bases: 3. The V gene's germline CDR1 is SGHRS and CDR2 YFSETQ. Sequencing used peripheral blood. J is TRBJ2-7 and V is TRBV5-1; TRBD2 matches at 12 bases. This receptor was taken from a woman aged 80 or older with acute or convalescent COVID-19. CDR3 sequence: CASSVGTSGYEQYF. CDR3 in DNA: TGCGCCAGCAGCGTCGGGACTAGCGGGTACGAGCAGTACTTC.